Given below is one T cell receptor (beta chain) in context. Its antigen remains unidentified. The data derive from a study of response to subunit inactivated influenza vaccine. Whole-study findings and limits: Only a handful of new T cells, the authors suggested, are recruited with each seasonal influenza vaccination.

The germline V gene has CDR1 SQVTM and CDR2 ANQGSEA. CDR3 length: 14 residues. V dropped 5 bases and J dropped 0 bases, with 13 bases sitting between them. In TCRdb, the RT-PCR reads were re-called with MiXCR into one record per CDR3 protein. The sample carries roughly 630,000 distinct CDR3 sequences, approximately 14% recorded once. The specimen comprised PBMCs from blood, sampled about 14 days before vaccination. The rearrangement joins TRBV29-1 to TRBJ2-5; D possibly corresponds to TRBD1 (5 bases). This receptor was taken from a man aged 45-65 years who received an inactivated influenza vaccine. CDR3 coding DNA: TGCAGCGTTCCAGGGTCGGAATACCAAGAGACCCAGTACTTC. The encoded protein is CSVPGSEYQETQYF.